The text below deals with one TCR beta chain. Its specificity is unknown. The TCR beta CDR3 regions underwent amplification using RNA transcripts as the source. HTBI primers were employed in a first-round RT-PCR of the TCR CDR3. TCRdb reprocessed the multiplex PCR reads with MiXCR, giving one entry per CDR3 protein. The sample shows roughly 600,000 distinct CDR3 sequences, around 15% of them seen only once. This sample was taken from a study of T cells in Graves' hyperthyroidism and ophthalmopathy. Findings and limits, study-wide: The majority of expanded thyroid clonotypes above 0.001 also appeared in blood. The authors' 13 V-J model separated ophthalmopathy from stable hyperthyroidism.

CDR3 length: 11 residues. Deletions cut 8 bases from V and 2 bases from J, with 7 bases between. The germline V gene encodes CDR1 KGHSH and CDR2 LQKENI. Sequencing input: blood. This chain links TRBV18 with TRBJ2-7; the D is unclear. The clonotype was recovered from a woman between 45 and 65 years old with Graves' ophthalmopathy. The CDR3 nucleotides read TGTGCCAGCCCACAAACCTACGAGCAGTACTTC. Translating it yields CASPQTYEQYF.